The next 13 T cell receptor beta chains were all read from a single sample in a study of blood T cells in healthy people across ages. For the second PCR, which ran for 7 to 11 cycles, a sample-barcoded 5' primer and a J-beta primer mix were used. Each CDR3 protein gets one entry after TCRdb re-called the 5' RACE reads with MiXCR. The table has roughly 1,700,000 distinct CDR3 sequences, 28% seen once. The specimen was blood. These receptors were collected from a woman in her 30s in good health.

This clonotype was detected many times. The chain uses TRBV5-1 and TRBJ1-5, with D possibly TRBD1 on 5 matching bases. The CDR3 covers 15 residues. Looked up from germline, CDR1 is SGHRS and CDR2 is YFSETQ. Trimming pared 0 bases from V and 3 bases from J, leaving 10 bases between. The CDR3, as DNA: TGCGCCAGCAGCTTGGACGGGACCTACAATCAGCCCCAGCATTTT. Protein: CASSLDGTYNQPQHF.

The V and J genes are TRBV5-1 and TRBJ2-3; TRBD2 matches at 13 bases. V dropped 1 base and J dropped 1; count of bases not matched to a gene: 3. This CDR3 comprises 17 residues. Germline values: CDR1 SGHRS, CDR2 YFSETQ. CDR3 sequence: CASSLTSGGAGTDTQYF. The DNA for the CDR3 is TGCGCCAGCAGCTTGACTAGCGGGGGGGCCGGCACAGATACGCAGTATTTT.

This clonotype showed up many times. The V gene is TRBV12-3 or TRBV12-4, the J gene TRBJ1-2; D call uncertain. The CDR3 has 12 residues. V gave up 8 bases and J gave up 4 bases, with 11 bases separating them. CDR3 in amino acids: CASASTAYGYTF. Here the CDR3 DNA reads TGTGCCAGCGCGAGTACAGCCTATGGCTACACCTTC.

This clonotype was observed at least ten times. V is TRBV29-1 and J is TRBJ2-7, with 10 bases fitting TRBD1. V lost 6 bases to trimming and J lost 1 base; unmatched junction nucleotides: 6. The CDR3 is 14 residues long. From germline, CDR1 is SQVTM and CDR2 ANQGSEA. The CDR3 protein is CSVAGQGSSYEQYF. As DNA, the CDR3 is TGCAGCGTAGCGGGACAGGGGTCGTCCTACGAGCAGTACTTC.

There are a few counts of this clonotype. The CDR3 is CSASGDGRSNIQYF. CDR3 nucleotide sequence: TGCAGTGCTAGTGGTGACGGGAGGAGCAACATTCAGTACTTC. This chain connects TRBV20-1 to TRBJ2-7, with 7 bases fitting TRBD2. The last part of the DNA fits TRBJ2-4 better; the J call may be wrong. Looked up from germline, CDR1 is DFQATT and CDR2 is SNEGSKA (reference sequence). The length of the CDR3 is 14 residues.

This clonotype has a count of ten or more. The rearrangement joins TRBV20-1 to TRBJ2-1, with 8 bases aligning to TRBD2. The CDR3 extends over 16 amino acids. After removal of 4 bases from V and 0 bases from J, the junction contained 8 bases not matched to a gene. Germline V gene sequence: CDR1 DFQATT, CDR2 SNEGSKA (reference sequence). CDR3 residues: CSATYSGISSYNEQFF. The CDR3 region has the DNA TGCAGTGCTACTTATAGCGGGATTAGCTCCTACAATGAGCAGTTCTTC.

The chain couples TRBV7-9 to TRBJ2-1; a possible D gene is TRBD2 (5 bases). The CDR3 consists of 15 residues. Trimming took off 0 bases at V and 6 bases at J, with 12 bases between the two ends. Germline lookup yields CDR1 SEHNR and CDR2 FQNEAQ (reference sequence). The CDR3 protein is CASSLAGARTNEQFF. CDR3 DNA: TGTGCCAGCAGCTTAGCGGGAGCGAGGACCAATGAGCAGTTCTTC.

This clonotype was counted between two and nine times. The germline gene is not matched at one end of the junction; a read error may be the cause. CDR3: CAMLPLRTGISTNEKLFF. The CDR3 nucleotides are TGCGCCATGCTCCCGTTGAGGACAGGGATTTCAACTAATGAAAAACTGTTTTTT. The chain combines TRBV5-6 with TRBJ1-4; TRBD1 aligns across 8 bases. The CDR3 has 18 residues. Germline CDR1 SGHDT, CDR2 YYEEEE. Variable domain in full (rest from reference TRBV5-6 and TRBJ1-4): DAGVTQSPTHLIKTRGQQVTLRCSPKSGHDTVSWYQQALGQGPQFIFQYYEEEERQRGNFPDRFSGHQFPNYSSELNVNALLLGDSALYLCAMLPLRTGISTNEKLFFGSGTQLSVL.

This clonotype was seen only a few times. The chain employs TRBV7-9 and TRBJ1-5; a possible D gene is TRBD1 (5 bases). Germline CDR1 reads SEHNR; CDR2 reads FQNEAQ (reference sequence). The germline V and J ends were trimmed by 1 base and 7 bases, with 14 bases remaining between them. The CDR3 is 15 residues long. The CDR3: CASSLEAGISQPQHF. In DNA, the CDR3 is TGTGCCAGCAGCTTAGAGGCAGGGATCAGCCAGCCCCAGCATTTT.

This rearrangement joins TRBV7-2 to TRBJ2-6; TRBD1 agrees at 9 bases. The V gene end was trimmed by 8 bases and the J gene end by 4 bases; junction bases not matched to a gene: 12. The germline gives CDR1 SGHTA, CDR2 FQGNSA. The CDR3 is 17 residues long. The CDR3 reads CASGRKQGAPGANVLTF. CDR3 coding DNA: TGTGCCAGCGGCAGGAAACAGGGGGCGCCCGGGGCCAACGTCCTGACTTTC.

At least ten counts were recorded for this clonotype. The genes are TRBV20-1 and TRBJ2-1; 11 nucleotides line up with TRBD2. Trimming at V came to 4 bases and at J to 9 bases, leaving 8 bases not matched to a gene. Germline loops: CDR1 DFQATT, CDR2 SNEGSKA (reference sequence). This CDR3 contains 14 residues. The CDR3 DNA reads as TGCAGTGCTAAGGAGACTAGCGGGGTGAGTGAGCAGTTCTTC. This sequence encodes CSAKETSGVSEQFF.

The V call is TRBV4-1, the J call TRBJ1-5; 8 nucleotides match TRBD1. CDR1 is MGHRA, CDR2 YSYEKL, per germline. The CDR3 consists of 15 residues. J lost 6 bases, V lost 0 bases, and 4 bases had no gene match. Here the CDR3 DNA reads TGCGCCAGCAGCCAAGAGCCAGGGGGCGTTCAGCCCCAGCATTTT. It codes for CASSQEPGGVQPQHF.

The genes are TRBV6-2 or TRBV6-3 and TRBJ1-4; D gene uncertain. Deletions cut 0 bases from V and 8 bases from J, with 22 bases between. Germline V lookup: CDR1 MNHEY, CDR2 SVGEGT. The CDR3 has 18 residues. CDR3 sequence reads: CASSYSKIYAMGREKLFF. The CDR3 coding sequence is TGTGCCAGCAGTTACTCGAAGATTTACGCAATGGGGAGGGAAAAACTGTTTTTT.